A single sample is the source of the 9 T cell receptor beta chains below, sequenced in a study of T cells after yellow fever vaccination. TCRdb ran MiXCR on the 5' RACE reads and lists one entry per CDR3 protein. The sample shows 170,000 or so distinct CDR3 sequences, approximately 6.2% of them seen only once. This material consisted of CD4+ T cells sorted from PBMCs, taken on the day of the first yellow fever vaccination. The receptors were sampled from a man aged 18 to 29 who received the YFV17D yellow fever vaccine.

V gene TRBV28 combines with J gene TRBJ2-7; the D is unclear. The CDR3 loop spans 14 amino acids. Trimming took off 4 bases at V and 3 bases at J, with 13 bases between the two ends. Germline lookup yields CDR1 MDHEN and CDR2 SYDVKM. The CDR3 sequence: CASSSAGLLYEQYV. The CDR3 DNA reads as TGTGCCAGCAGTTCTGCAGGCCTCCTCTACGAGCAGTACGTC.

Ten or more counts support this clonotype. The chain is built from TRBV27 and TRBJ1-6, with D uncertain. The V end lost 4 bases, the J end lost 3 bases, and 16 bases lay between the germline ends. This CDR3 comprises 17 residues. The germline V gene has CDR1 MNHEY and CDR2 SMNVEV (reference sequence). CDR3 loop: CASSWGIPSVYNSPLHF. CDR3 DNA: TGTGCCAGCAGTTGGGGAATACCCTCGGTCTATAATTCACCCCTCCACTTT.

This clonotype occurred a few times. This sequence joins TRBV2 and TRBJ2-1; TRBD1 aligns across 9 bases. The CDR3 spans 14 residues. Germline V gives CDR1 SNHLY, CDR2 FYNNEI. With V trimmed by 5 bases and J by 6 bases, 5 bases remained unmatched. The CDR3 loop is CASSKTGQGNEQFF. The CDR3 region has the DNA TGTGCCAGCAGTAAAACGGGACAGGGCAATGAGCAGTTCTTC.

The rearrangement links TRBV20-1 to TRBJ2-5; 9 bases agree with TRBD2. The CDR3 runs 15 residues. V trimming: 0 bases; J trimming: 5 bases; junction bases outside the gene matches: 7. The germline CDR1 and CDR2 sequences are DFQATT and SNEGSKA (reference sequence). The CDR3 DNA reads as TGCAGTGCTAGAGATCCTAGCGGGGACGGGGAGACCCAGTACTTC. It specifies CSARDPSGDGETQYF.

The genes are TRBV7-2 and TRBJ1-5, with D tentatively TRBD1 (6 bases). The length of the CDR3 is 15 residues. Germline CDR1 SGHTA, CDR2 FQGNSA. V was pared by 5 bases and J by 0 bases, with 11 bases between. CDR3 sequence: CASSPSRGSNQPQHF. The CDR3 DNA follows: TGTGCCAGCAGCCCGTCCAGGGGTAGCAATCAGCCCCAGCATTTT.

The chain combines TRBV3-1 with TRBJ1-1; perhaps TRBD1 as D (5 bases). The CDR3 covers 13 residues. V lost 0 bases and J lost 4, with 6 bases in between. Germline CDR1 and CDR2: LGHDT and YNNKEL (reference sequence). As DNA, the CDR3 is TGTGCCAGCAGCCAAGACAGGGTCACTGAAGCTTTCTTT. This gives the protein CASSQDRVTEAFF.

The chain combines TRBV5-4 with TRBJ2-5; D gene unclear. This CDR3 contains 14 residues. CDR1 SGHNT and CDR2 YYREEE come from the germline V gene (reference sequence). Trimming shortened V by 2 bases and J by 2 bases, and 10 bases separated the two germline ends. The CDR3 nucleotides are TGTGCCAGCAGCTTAGTTTTACAGCAAGAGACCCAGTACTTC. Its translation: CASSLVLQQETQYF.

This clonotype showed up many times. The chain uses TRBV12-3 or TRBV12-4 and TRBJ2-1; tentatively, D is TRBD2 (5 bases). CDR3 length: 14 amino acids. V gave up 4 bases and J gave up 7 bases, with 14 bases separating them. The CDR3 loop reads CASSSGRRGNEQFF. In DNA, the CDR3 is TGTGCCAGCAGTTCCGGACGCCGAGGGAATGAGCAGTTCTTC.

This clonotype appeared many times. The chain employs TRBV12-3 or TRBV12-4 and TRBJ2-2; no definite D call. Trimming cost V 5 bases and J 4 bases, with 5 bases left between them. The CDR3 totals 12 residues. CDR3 bases: TGTGCCAGCAGTCCGGGCACCGGGGAGCTGTTTTTT. Translated, it gives CASSPGTGELFF.